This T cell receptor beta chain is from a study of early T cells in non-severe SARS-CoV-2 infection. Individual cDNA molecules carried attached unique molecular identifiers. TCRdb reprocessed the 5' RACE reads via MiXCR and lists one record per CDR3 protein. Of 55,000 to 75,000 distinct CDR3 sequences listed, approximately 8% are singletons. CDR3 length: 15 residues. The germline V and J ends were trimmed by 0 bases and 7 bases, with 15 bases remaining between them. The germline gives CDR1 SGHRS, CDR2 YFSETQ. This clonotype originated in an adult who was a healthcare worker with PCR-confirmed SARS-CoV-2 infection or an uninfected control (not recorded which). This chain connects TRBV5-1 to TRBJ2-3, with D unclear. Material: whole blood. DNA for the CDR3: TGCGCCAGCAGCTTGGATGTGATGAAGCTGAATACGCAGTATTTT. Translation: CASSLDVMKLNTQYF.